This entry lists 8 T cell receptor beta chains sequenced from one sample in a study of OX40 agonist ivuxolimab in advanced cancers. Profiling relied on immunoSEQ multiplex PCR, and the TCRdb table lists in-frame clones only, not all of them. The sample includes 40,000 to 50,000 clones, around 90% seen only once; the top ten take roughly 0.58%. This material consisted of CD4+ or CD8+ T cells sorted from blood, taken in a trial of the OX40 agonist ivuxolimab. The receptors originated from an adult with an advanced solid tumor such as melanoma, head and neck, liver or kidney cancer.

This chain connects TRBV4-2 to TRBJ1-4; 8 bases match TRBD1. Germline V gene data show CDR1 as LGHNA and CDR2 as YNFKEQ. The CDR3 spans 16 residues. The ends lost 1 base at V and 8 bases at J; junction bases unmatched: 9. CDR3 region: CASSQGGRGLGEKLFF. The CDR3 DNA reads as TGTGCCAGCAGCCAAGGAGGCAGGGGGCTCGGCGAAAAACTGTTTTTT.

This chain connects TRBV7-2 to TRBJ2-5; D is ambiguous. The DNA matches TRBJ2-7 better at its end, which makes the J call doubtful. This CDR3 comprises 11 residues. The germline V gene has CDR1 SGHTA and CDR2 FQGNSA. The CDR3 protein is CASSPSYEQYF. CDR3 coding DNA: TGTGCCAGCAGCCCCTCCTACGAGCAGTACTTC.

The chain combines TRBV19 with TRBJ2-7; possibly TRBD1 for D (6 bases). Trimming removed 4 bases at V and 3 bases at J, with 10 bases between. Germline V lookup: CDR1 LNHDA, CDR2 SQIVND (reference sequence). The CDR3 contains 13 residues. The CDR3 DNA reads as TGTGCCAGTAGTAAACAGGGTGGCTACGAGCAGTACTTC. Protein sequence: CASSKQGGYEQYF. Variable domain in full (rest from reference TRBV19 and TRBJ2-7): DGGITQSPKYLFRKEGQNVTLSCEQNLNHDAMYWYRQDPGQGLRLIYYSQIVNDFQKGDIAEGYSVSREKKESFPLTVTSAQKNPTAFYLCASSKQGGYEQYFGPGTRLTVT.

The rearrangement links TRBV5-6 to TRBJ2-1; the D is unclear. Germline V CDR1 and CDR2: SGHDT, YYEEEE. With 1 base removed from V and 0 bases from J, the gap between germline ends came to 8 bases. The CDR3 length is 15 residues. In DNA, the CDR3 is TGTGCCAGCAGCTTGAAAATCCTCTCCTACAATGAGCAGTTCTTC. It translates to CASSLKILSYNEQFF.

In its sample, this clone was seen once. V gene TRBV15 combines with J gene TRBJ1-5, with D hard to call. This CDR3 contains 13 residues. Per the germline V gene, CDR1 is LNHNV and CDR2 is YYDKDF (reference sequence). The V end was cut by 0 bases, the J end by 11 bases, with 11 bases between. This chain's CDR3 is CATSRDRHGAQHF. The CDR3, as DNA: TGTGCCACCAGCAGAGATCGACACGGGGCCCAGCATTTT.

The rearrangement links TRBV6-5 to TRBJ2-1; 8 nucleotides match TRBD1. The CDR3 is 16 amino acids. CDR1 is MNHEY, CDR2 SVGAGI, per germline. The V and J ends lost 1 base and 8 bases, in that order; junction bases with no gene match: 10. In DNA, the CDR3 is TGTGCCAGCAGTTACTACCAGGGGGCTATCGGGGATGAGCAGTTCTTC. Translated: CASSYYQGAIGDEQFF.

The CDR3 nucleotides read TGTGCCAGCAGCTCCGGGACGGTATACACTGAAGCTTTCTTT. It specifies CASSSGTVYTEAFF. The V gene is TRBV11-1, the J gene TRBJ1-1; possibly TRBD1 for D (5 bases). V was clipped by 4 bases and J by 3 bases, with 12 bases between them. The CDR3 has 14 amino acids. Per the germline V gene, CDR1 is SGHAT and CDR2 is FQDESV (reference sequence).

The CDR3 reads CASAGGSSTDTQYF. The CDR3 DNA reads as TGTGCCAGCGCCGGGGGGTCTAGCACAGATACGCAGTATTTT. The chain has TRBV11-3 and TRBJ2-3; 7 bases are a match to TRBD2. Per the germline V gene, CDR1 is SGHNT and CDR2 is YENEEA. The V segment lost 8 bases and the J segment 0 bases; nucleotides outside the gene matches: 5. The CDR3 is 14 amino acids.